Below, one TCR beta chain is given with its context. This record comes from a study of OX40 agonist ivuxolimab in advanced cancers. The CDR3 spans 15 residues. V gave up 7 bases and J gave up 4 bases, with 16 bases separating them. Germline values: CDR1 MDHEN, CDR2 SYDVKM. Clones were sequenced by immunoSEQ multiplex PCR, and TCRdb holds only the in-frame ones, with some missing. Counted here are tens of thousands of clones, 79% occurring once; the ten biggest clones make up about 1.9%. This clonotype was sampled from an adult with an advanced solid tumor such as melanoma, head and neck, liver or kidney cancer. This rearrangement joins TRBV28 to TRBJ2-2; weak D call: TRBD1 (6 bases). The sample was CD4+ or CD8+ T cells sorted from blood, taken in a trial of the OX40 agonist ivuxolimab. CDR3 sequence reads: CASTSPDRPTGELFF. The CDR3 DNA follows: TGTGCCAGCACCTCCCCGGACAGACCCACCGGGGAGCTGTTTTTT.